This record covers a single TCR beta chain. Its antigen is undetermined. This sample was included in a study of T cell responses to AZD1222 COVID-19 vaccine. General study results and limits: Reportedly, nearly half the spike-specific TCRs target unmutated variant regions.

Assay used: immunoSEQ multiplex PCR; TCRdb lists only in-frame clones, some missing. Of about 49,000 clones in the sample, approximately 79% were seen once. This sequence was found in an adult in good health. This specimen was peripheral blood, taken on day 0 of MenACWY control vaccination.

CDR3 bases: TGTGCCAGCAGCTGGACAGGGCACTATGGCTACACCTTC. Translating gives CASSWTGHYGYTF. The chain is built from TRBV5-6 and TRBJ1-2; 8 bases are shared with TRBD1. V dropped 3 bases and J dropped 3; count of bases not matched to a gene: 1. The CDR3 contains 13 residues. CDR1 is SGHDT and CDR2 is YYEEEE in the germline V gene.